One and the same sample provided the 22 T cell receptor beta chains below, sequenced in a study of regulatory T cells in long-lasting Graves disease (dated by TCRdb to the early 2020s). Taken with the paper, the label for time point translates to: newly diagnosed GD, antithyroid drugs for less than 3 months. For both TCR sequencing and RNA sequencing, RNA was extracted from PBMCs using TRIzol. Libraries were made using multiplex PCR. The sample was run on an Illumina HiSeq 4000. iRepertoire HTBI primers and Arm-PCR amplification of CDR3 regions were used to construct TCR beta libraries. TCRdb handled the public reads itself, with Q25 trimming in fastp and clone calling in MiXCR, and kept productive beta chains. Under each unique CDR3 protein, matching rows form one entry showing the most common genes and DNA. The sample includes hundreds of thousands of distinct CDR3 sequences, with about 14% observed a single time. 20% to 25% of the sample goes to the ten largest clones.

The input for sequencing was peripheral blood mononuclear cells (PBMCs), taken at new diagnosis, from a patient treated with antithyroid drugs. These receptors all come from a female donor with Graves disease.

This clonotype was recorded many times. V gene TRBV27 combines with J gene TRBJ1-1; TRBD1 aligns across 7 bases. Germline-derived CDR1 and CDR2 are MNHEY and SMNVEV (reference sequence). V lost 5 bases to trimming and J lost 0 bases; unmatched junction nucleotides: 9. The CDR3 extends over 16 amino acids. The CDR3 is CASSNLQGGLNTEAFF. In nucleotides, the CDR3 is TGTGCCAGCAGTAACCTACAAGGGGGCCTGAACACTGAAGCTTTCTTT.

The gene calls are TRBV18 and TRBJ2-1; D is unclear. The V end was cut by 2 bases, the J end by 0 bases, with 8 bases between. From germline, CDR1 is KGHSH and CDR2 LQKENI. The length of the CDR3 is 15 residues. The CDR3, as DNA: TGTGCCAGCTCACCATGGGTGAGCTCCTACAATGAGCAGTTCTTC. Amino acids: CASSPWVSSYNEQFF.

In this sample, this clonotype turned up many times. The chain joins TRBV10-3 to TRBJ2-5, with 11 nucleotides matching TRBD2. Germline assignment: CDR1 ENHRY and CDR2 SYGVKD. Trimming at V came to 11 bases and at J to 0 bases, leaving 2 bases not matched to a gene. The CDR3 has 13 residues. CDR3: CASLAGDQETQYF. CDR3 sequence (DNA): TGTGCCTCACTAGCGGGGGACCAAGAGACCCAGTACTTC.

This clonotype was detected only a few times. V usage is TRBV9 and J usage is TRBJ2-3; D unclear. The V and J ends lost 4 bases and 4 bases respectively, with 13 bases between them. CDR3 size: 14 residues. Germline V gene lookup returns CDR1 SGDLS and CDR2 YYNGEE. The CDR3 DNA reads as TGTGCCAGCAGCCCCTTCCTCGGTGCAGATACGCAGTATTTT. It translates to CASSPFLGADTQYF.

Ten or more counts support this clonotype. The chain couples TRBV6-1 to TRBJ2-7; 15 bases are a match to TRBD2. Per germline, CDR1 MNHNS and CDR2 SASEGT. J was trimmed by 3 bases and V by 6 bases; bases with no gene match: 6. The CDR3 loop spans 16 amino acids. Here the CDR3 reads CASSPGLAGGRYEQYF. For the CDR3, the DNA is TGTGCCAGCAGCCCGGGACTAGCGGGAGGCCGCTACGAGCAGTACTTC.

V and J are TRBV10-1 and TRBJ1-4, with 7 bases matching TRBD1. Trimming took 5 bases from V and 0 from J; bases not matched to a gene: 9. The CDR3 is 17 residues long. CDR1 and CDR2 from the germline V gene are WNHNN and SYGVQD (reference sequence). As DNA, the CDR3 is TGCGCCAGCAGTCCCGGCAGGGGGTTTGCAACTAATGAAAAACTGTTTTTT. Translation gives CASSPGRGFATNEKLFF.

This clonotype showed up just a few times. Sequence at one end of the junction differs from germline and may be a read error. The rearrangement links TRBV20-1 to TRBJ2-1; 9 bases match TRBD2. This CDR3 is 15 amino acids long. The germline CDR1 and CDR2 sequences are DFQATT and SNEGSKA (reference sequence). The CDR3 here is CSADDLAGRNNEQSF. The CDR3 bases are TGCAGTGCGGACGATCTAGCGGGAAGAAACAATGAGCAGTCCTTC.

V and J are TRBV30 and TRBJ2-3, with TRBD1 identical over 7 bases. The CDR3 loop spans 14 amino acids. V lost 3 bases, J lost 1 base, and 4 bases stayed unmatched. CDR1 and CDR2 (germline): GTSNPN, SVGIG (reference sequence). The CDR3 sequence is CAWRRQGGTDTQYF. The CDR3 DNA reads as TGTGCCTGGAGGAGACAGGGTGGCACAGATACGCAGTATTTT.

At least ten counts were recorded for this clonotype. The V gene is TRBV28, the J gene TRBJ2-1; 8 bases map to TRBD1. CDR3 size: 14 residues. Germline lookup yields CDR1 MDHEN and CDR2 SYDVKM. The junction had 2 bases not matched to a gene; V was cut back by 4 bases and J by 3 bases. The CDR3 loop reads CASSSTGVYNEQFF. DNA for the CDR3: TGTGCCAGCAGTTCGACAGGGGTCTACAATGAGCAGTTCTTC.

At least ten counts were recorded for this clonotype. V usage is TRBV20-1 and J usage is TRBJ2-5; 7 bases agree with TRBD1. The trim removed 3 bases at V and 4 bases at J, leaving 2 bases unmatched. Germline V gene data show CDR1 as DFQATT and CDR2 as SNEGSKA (reference sequence). This CDR3 has 12 residues. DNA for the CDR3: TGCAGTGCTAGCAGACAGGGAGAGACCCAGTACTTC. It specifies CSASRQGETQYF.

The V call is TRBV6-1, the J call TRBJ2-2; a weak D match, TRBD2 (5 bases). The CDR3 consists of 16 residues. V gave up 6 bases and J gave up 3 bases, with 17 bases separating them. Looked up from germline, CDR1 is MNHNS and CDR2 is SASEGT. The CDR3 spells CASSWGSRRDTGELFF. CDR3 nucleotides: TGTGCCAGCAGCTGGGGAAGCAGGCGGGACACCGGGGAGCTGTTTTTT.

The rearrangement links TRBV9 to TRBJ2-3; D is unresolved. This CDR3 contains 12 residues. CDR1 and CDR2 from the germline V gene are SGDLS and YYNGEE. The V and J ends lost 0 bases and 5 bases respectively, with 4 bases between them. The CDR3 spells CASSVVEDTQYF. For the CDR3, the DNA is TGTGCCAGCAGCGTAGTAGAAGATACGCAGTATTTT.

This clonotype was observed many times. V gene TRBV3-1 combines with J gene TRBJ1-1; D might be TRBD1 (5 bases). CDR3 length: 14 amino acids. V lost 1 base and J lost 5, with 11 bases in between. The germline V gene has CDR1 LGHDT and CDR2 YNNKEL (reference sequence). The CDR3 loop reads CASSQAGGDTEAFF. The CDR3 DNA follows: TGTGCCAGCAGCCAAGCGGGGGGTGATACTGAAGCTTTCTTT.

In its sample, this clonotype was seen a few times. This rearrangement joins TRBV12-3 or TRBV12-4 to TRBJ2-5, with 9 positions matching TRBD2. Unmatched junction bases numbered 10, after V lost 8 bases and J lost 0 bases. The CDR3 covers 16 residues. The CDR3 loop is CASSPLLAGHQETQYF. In nucleotides, the CDR3 is TGTGCCAGCTCACCTTTGCTAGCGGGGCACCAAGAGACCCAGTACTTC.

The V gene is TRBV4-1, the J gene TRBJ1-1; D is undetermined. Germline CDR1 is MGHRA and CDR2 is YSYEKL. The V gene lost 3 bases and the J gene lost 1 base, with 9 bases spanning the gap. CDR3 size: 14 residues. The CDR3 here is CASSQFSRNTEAFF. For the CDR3, the DNA is TGCGCCAGCAGCCAGTTTTCACGGAACACTGAAGCTTTCTTT.

This clonotype was seen ten or more times. The V gene is TRBV2, the J gene TRBJ2-3; TRBD2 matches 7 bases. Trimming removed 6 bases from V and 6 bases from J; junction bases left unmatched: 12. The CDR3 loop spans 15 amino acids. Germline lookup yields CDR1 SNHLY and CDR2 FYNNEI. The CDR3 loop reads CASRDPGTTIDTQYF. Here the CDR3 DNA reads TGTGCCAGCAGAGACCCCGGGACTACTATCGATACGCAGTATTTT.

In this sample, this clonotype turned up many times. The chain combines TRBV5-5 with TRBJ2-1, with 7 bases identical to TRBD1. The CDR3 is made up of 14 amino acids. V lost 5 bases and J lost 2; bases outside the gene matches: 4. Germline CDR1 reads SGHKS; CDR2 reads YYEKEE (reference sequence). CDR3 residues: CASSSRGTYNEQFF. The CDR3 DNA reads TGTGCCAGCAGTAGCAGGGGGACCTACAATGAGCAGTTCTTC.

J is TRBJ2-3 and V is TRBV20-1; 15 bases line up with TRBD2. CDR1 DFQATT and CDR2 SNEGSKA come from the germline V gene (reference sequence). J gave up 6 bases and V 6 bases, and 16 bases lay outside the gene matches. There are 18 residues in the CDR3. CDR3 residues: CSATGTSGRRGDWDTQYF. CDR3 nucleotide sequence: TGCAGTGCCACCGGGACTAGCGGGAGGCGGGGAGATTGGGATACGCAGTATTTT.

This clonotype was observed at least ten times. The rearrangement joins TRBV4-1 to TRBJ1-6; D unresolved. In germline, CDR1 is MGHRA, CDR2 YSYEKL. CDR3 size: 15 residues. Trimming removed 0 bases at V and 14 bases at J, with 17 bases between. The CDR3: CASSQDHPDGLALHF. The CDR3 DNA follows: TGCGCCAGCAGCCAAGATCATCCCGATGGGCTCGCCCTCCACTTT.

This clonotype was counted many times. This chain joins TRBV5-1 and TRBJ1-4, with 8 bases lining up with TRBD1. The germline V gene encodes CDR1 SGHRS and CDR2 YFSETQ. The junction had 6 bases not matched to a gene; V was cut back by 2 bases and J by 0 bases. CDR3 length equals 17 residues. The CDR3 sequence: CASSFYQTGATNEKLFF. CDR3 DNA sequence: TGCGCCAGCAGCTTCTACCAGACAGGGGCAACTAATGAAAAACTGTTTTTT.

This clonotype was seen at least ten times. The CDR3 coding sequence is TGTGCCAGCAGTACTCTCCAACTAGCGGGAGGAACCGATGAGCAGTTCTTC. This translates into CASSTLQLAGGTDEQFF. V gene TRBV12-3 or TRBV12-4 combines with J gene TRBJ2-1, with 12 positions matching TRBD2. This CDR3 contains 17 residues. J lost 8 bases, V lost 5 bases, and 13 bases had no gene match.

The CDR3 region has the DNA TGTGCCAGCAGGATTAGCGGGAGGTTGGACACCGGGAACACTGAAGCTTTCTTT. Translation: CASRISGRLDTGNTEAFF. This sequence joins TRBV28 and TRBJ1-1; possibly TRBD1 for D (5 bases). CDR3 length: 18 amino acids. Germline V CDR1 and CDR2: MDHEN, SYDVKM. V lost 6 bases, J lost 1 base, and 24 bases lay in between.